The T cell receptor (beta chain) under discussion was sequenced for a study of shared clonotypes between healthy human individuals. The method was immunoSEQ multiplex PCR; TCRdb's version includes in-frame clones alone and lacks a portion of them. Among about 2.4 million clones listed, over 85% were seen once. Germline assignment: CDR1 SGHAT and CDR2 FQNNGV. The CDR3 extends over 14 amino acids. Unmatched junction bases numbered 8, after V lost 5 bases and J lost 13 bases. This receptor was taken from a man aged 18 to 29 in good health. The chain combines TRBV11-2 with TRBJ1-6; 10 positions agree with TRBD1. Sample: naive CD4+ T cells sorted from blood. Subset described: CD45RA+ positively selected. The CDR3 DNA reads as TGTGCCAGCAGCGGGACAGGGGAATCCTTCCCCCTCCACTTT. Translation: CASSGTGESFPLHF.